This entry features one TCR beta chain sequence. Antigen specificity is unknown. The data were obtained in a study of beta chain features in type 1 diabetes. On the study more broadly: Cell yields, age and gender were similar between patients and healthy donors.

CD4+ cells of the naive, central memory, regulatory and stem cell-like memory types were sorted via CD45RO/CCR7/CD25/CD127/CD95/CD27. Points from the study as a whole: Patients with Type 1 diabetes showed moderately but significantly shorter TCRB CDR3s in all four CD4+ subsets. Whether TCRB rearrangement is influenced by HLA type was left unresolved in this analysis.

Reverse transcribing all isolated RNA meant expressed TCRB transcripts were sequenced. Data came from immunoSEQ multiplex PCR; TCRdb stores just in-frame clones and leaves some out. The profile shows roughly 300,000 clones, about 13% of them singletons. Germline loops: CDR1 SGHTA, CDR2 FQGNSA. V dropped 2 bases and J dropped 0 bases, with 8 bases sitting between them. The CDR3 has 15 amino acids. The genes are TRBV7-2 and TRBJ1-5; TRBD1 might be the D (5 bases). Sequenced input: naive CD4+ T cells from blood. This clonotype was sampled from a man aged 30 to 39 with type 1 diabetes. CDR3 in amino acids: CASSLQGYSNQPQHF. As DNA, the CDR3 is TGTGCCAGCAGCTTACAGGGATATAGCAATCAGCCCCAGCATTTT.